This T cell receptor beta chain was sequenced for a study of blood T cell repertoires in COVID-19. Original data processing: For nucleated cells, counts were estimated from reference gene primer amplification. The assay was immunoSEQ multiplex PCR, and TCRdb's table has in-frame clones only and misses some. V, J and clone size reflect that table, while D and trimming were determined from the DNA. The sample yields about 380,000 clones, roughly 85% seen once. Trimming shortened V by 2 bases and J by 0 bases, and 8 bases separated the two germline ends. Germline CDR1 reads LGHDT; CDR2 reads YNNKEL (reference sequence). The CDR3 covers 15 residues.

The sequenced sample was peripheral blood. This clonotype was sampled from a woman aged 18-29 years with acute or convalescent COVID-19. The V and J genes are TRBV3-1 (or the pseudogene TRBV3-2) and TRBJ1-3; D unresolved. The CDR3 here is CASSQFSVSGNTIYF. For the CDR3, the DNA is TGTGCCAGCAGCCAATTTAGTGTCTCTGGAAACACCATATATTTT.